Reported below is one T cell receptor beta chain. Its antigen is not identified. The entry originates in a study of CD8+ T cells in alopecia areata. As for the study in general: Scalp area affected, as a percentage, set the severity score of treated patients. Notes on the study in general: Normal scalp showed lower clonality than lesional scalp, especially alopecia totalis/universalis.

Germline V gives CDR1 GTSNPN, CDR2 SVGIG (reference sequence). This CDR3 is built from 14 residues. Trimming took 1 base from V and 5 from J; bases not matched to a gene: 6. Indicated treatment: oral pan-JAK inhibitor, 5-10 mg twice daily. RNA extraction was followed by reverse transcription into cDNA, which acted as the sequencing template. Sequencing was performed with immunoSEQ multiplex PCR; in TCRdb, only in-frame clones are kept and a portion is missing. The repertoire holds more than 85,000 clones, roughly two thirds seen once, with about 16% in the top ten. The TCR originated in a human donor with alopecia areata. Sequenced material: CD8+ T cells sorted from blood, taken at week 4, from a patient treated with tofacitinib. The rearrangement joins TRBV30 to TRBJ2-7, with 9 nucleotides matching TRBD2. The CDR3 region is CAWSGGRAHDEQYF. In DNA, the CDR3 is TGTGCCTGGAGTGGCGGGAGGGCCCATGACGAGCAGTACTTC. Looking up the rest from reference TRBV30 and TRBJ2-7 gives the full variable domain: SQTIHQWPATLVQPVGSPLSLECTVEGTSNPNLYWYRQAAGRGLQLLFYSVGIGQISSEVPQNLSASRPQDRQFILSSKKLLLSDSGFYLCAWSGGRAHDEQYFGPGTRLTVT.